This TCR beta chain is drawn from a study of blood T cell repertoires in COVID-19. Study-level information: The origin of the acute and convalescent COVID-19 samples was the United States, Italy and Spain. The analysed material was cDNA or gDNA that came from T cells, B-cell-depleted T cells, or PBMCs.

Original analysis: Reference gene primers were amplified, and this amplification served to estimate nucleated cell counts. The method was immunoSEQ multiplex PCR; TCRdb's version includes in-frame clones alone and lacks a portion of them. Clonal size and the V and J genes are those of that table, whereas D and trimming came from the DNA. The sample lists 200,000 or so clones; approximately 84% were seen once. Germline V CDR1 and CDR2: SGHRS, YFSETQ. The V segment lost 1 base and the J segment 3 bases; nucleotides outside the gene matches: 5. This CDR3 comprises 15 residues. What was sequenced was peripheral blood. This TCR came from a human donor with acute or convalescent COVID-19. The donor label of this sample is uncertain. V usage is TRBV5-1 and J usage is TRBJ2-7, with TRBD1 identical over 9 bases. The DNA of the CDR3 is TGCGCCAGCAGCTTGACAGGGGGCGCGTTCTACGAGCAGTACTTC. Translating gives CASSLTGGAFYEQYF.